The entry below describes one T cell receptor (beta chain). This entry belongs to a study of T cell changes during pregnancy in multiple sclerosis. TCRdb's copy holds only in-frame clones and misses some; the assay was immunoSEQ multiplex PCR. In the table there are tens of thousands of clones, approximately 91% of which are singletons. This CDR3 is 15 amino acids long. V lost 0 bases, J lost 4 bases, and 5 bases stayed unmatched. CDR1 is LGHNA, CDR2 YSLEER, per germline. The clonotype was recovered from a female donor with multiple sclerosis, enrolled in a pregnancy study. Specimen: PBMCs (not recorded whether the cells were cultured). The J gene is TRBJ2-7, the V gene TRBV4-3, with 8 bases aligning to TRBD2. CDR3 bases: TGCGCCAGCAGCCAAGAGGGGACTAGGTATTACGAGCAGTACTTC. This sequence encodes CASSQEGTRYYEQYF.